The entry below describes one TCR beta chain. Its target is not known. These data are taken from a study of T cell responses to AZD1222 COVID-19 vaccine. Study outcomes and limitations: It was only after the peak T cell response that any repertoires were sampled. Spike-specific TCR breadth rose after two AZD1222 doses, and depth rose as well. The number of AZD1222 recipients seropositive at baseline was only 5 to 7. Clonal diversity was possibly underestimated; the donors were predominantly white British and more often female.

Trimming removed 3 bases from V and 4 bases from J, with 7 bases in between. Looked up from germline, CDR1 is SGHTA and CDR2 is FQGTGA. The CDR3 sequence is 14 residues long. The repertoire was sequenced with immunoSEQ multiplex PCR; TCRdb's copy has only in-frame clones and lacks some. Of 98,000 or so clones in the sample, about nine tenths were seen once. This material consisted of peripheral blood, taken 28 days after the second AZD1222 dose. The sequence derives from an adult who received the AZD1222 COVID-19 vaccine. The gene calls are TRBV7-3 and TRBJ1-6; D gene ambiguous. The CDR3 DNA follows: TGTGCCAGCAGCTTGGATGGTTATAATTCACCCCTCCACTTT. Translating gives CASSLDGYNSPLHF.